This entry concerns a single T cell receptor beta chain. The antigen remains undetermined. From germline, CDR1 is LGHNA and CDR2 YSLEER. The J segment lost 6 bases and the V segment lost 1 base, leaving 7 bases of the junction unmatched. The CDR3 sequence is 16 residues long. A sample-barcoded 5' primer and a J-beta primer mix were used in a second PCR of roughly 7 to 11 cycles. CDR3-containing paired-end reads numbered at least 2.5 million in each sample. One entry per CDR3 protein, called by TCRdb with MiXCR from the 5' RACE reads. Of approximately 810,000 distinct CDR3 sequences listed, under 35% are singletons. The record originates from a study of blood T cells in healthy people across ages. The study, taken as a whole, reports: Higher diversity, along with more naive CD4+ cells, distinguished long-lived donors from aged donors. The fall in TCR beta diversity per million T cells was roughly linear with age. Diversity was estimated from one million T cells, and these estimates were considered underestimates.

The V gene is TRBV4-3, the J gene TRBJ1-4, with 8 bases identical to TRBD1. This clonotype was sampled from an elderly woman in good health. The sequenced material came from blood. CDR3 residues: CASSQAQAQGDEKLFF. The CDR3 nucleotides read TGCGCCAGCAGCCAAGCTCAGGCACAGGGGGATGAAAAACTGTTTTTT.